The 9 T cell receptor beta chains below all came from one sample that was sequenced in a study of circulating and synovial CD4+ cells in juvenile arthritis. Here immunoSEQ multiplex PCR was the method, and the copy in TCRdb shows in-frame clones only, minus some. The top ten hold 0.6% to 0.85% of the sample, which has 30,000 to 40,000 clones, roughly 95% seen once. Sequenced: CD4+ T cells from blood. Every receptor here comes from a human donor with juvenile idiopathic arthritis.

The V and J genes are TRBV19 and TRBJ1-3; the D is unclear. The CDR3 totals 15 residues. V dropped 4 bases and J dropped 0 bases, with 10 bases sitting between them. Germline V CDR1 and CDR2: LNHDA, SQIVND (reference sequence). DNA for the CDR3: TGTGCCAGTAGTACCGTATTCTCCTCTGGAAACACCATATATTTT. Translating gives CASSTVFSSGNTIYF.

CDR3 nucleotide sequence: TGTGCCAGCAGTTTAGTGGGACACCCCTACGAGCAGTACTTC. Protein: CASSLVGHPYEQYF. The chain couples TRBV28 to TRBJ2-7; tentative D call: TRBD1 (6 bases). CDR3 size: 14 residues. Germline V gives CDR1 MDHEN, CDR2 SYDVKM. V lost 2 bases, J lost 2 bases, and 10 bases lay in between.

In DNA form, the CDR3 reads TGTGCCAGCAGCCAGGGGACAGGGGGCGCGTCCGGGGAGCTGTTTTTT. Its translation is CASSQGTGGASGELFF. The chain recombines TRBV11-3 with TRBJ2-2, with TRBD1 identical over 12 bases. V lost 5 bases to trimming and J lost 6 bases; unmatched junction nucleotides: 7. Germline V lookup: CDR1 SGHNT, CDR2 YENEEA. The CDR3 length is 16 residues.

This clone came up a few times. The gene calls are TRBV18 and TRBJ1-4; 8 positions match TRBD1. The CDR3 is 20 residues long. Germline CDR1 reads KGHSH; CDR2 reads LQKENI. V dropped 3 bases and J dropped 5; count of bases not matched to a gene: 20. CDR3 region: CASSPRRQGTRIGANEKLFF. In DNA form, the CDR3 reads TGTGCCAGCTCACCGCGAAGACAGGGGACTCGGATCGGGGCAAATGAAAAACTGTTTTTT.

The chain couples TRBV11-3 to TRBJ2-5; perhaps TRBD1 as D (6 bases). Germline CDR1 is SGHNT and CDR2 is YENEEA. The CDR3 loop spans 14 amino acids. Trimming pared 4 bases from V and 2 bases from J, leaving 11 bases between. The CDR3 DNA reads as TGTGCCAGCAGCTCGGGACACAGTCAAGAGACCCAGTACTTC. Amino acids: CASSSGHSQETQYF.

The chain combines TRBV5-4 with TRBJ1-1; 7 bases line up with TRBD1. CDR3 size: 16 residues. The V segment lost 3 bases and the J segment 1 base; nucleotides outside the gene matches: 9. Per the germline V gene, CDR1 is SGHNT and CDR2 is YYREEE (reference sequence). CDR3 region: CASSSQGGRRNTEAFF. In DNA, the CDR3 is TGTGCCAGCAGCTCCCAGGGGGGCAGGAGGAACACTGAAGCTTTCTTT.

This CDR3 reads CASSLIPGIAETQYF. Written as DNA, the CDR3 is TGTGCCAGCAGTTTAATACCCGGGATCGCCGAGACCCAGTACTTC. The V gene is TRBV27, the J gene TRBJ2-5; tentative D call: TRBD2 (5 bases). The germline gives CDR1 MNHEY, CDR2 SMNVEV (reference sequence). The length of the CDR3 is 15 residues. The V end lost 2 bases, the J end lost 5 bases, and 15 bases lay between the germline ends.

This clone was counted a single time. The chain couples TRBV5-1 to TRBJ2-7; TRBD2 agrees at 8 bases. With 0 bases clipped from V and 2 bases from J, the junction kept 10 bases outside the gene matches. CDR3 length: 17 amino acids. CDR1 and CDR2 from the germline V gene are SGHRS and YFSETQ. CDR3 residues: CASSLGKTSGTTYEQYF. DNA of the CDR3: TGCGCCAGCAGCTTGGGGAAAACTAGCGGTACTACCTACGAGCAGTACTTC.

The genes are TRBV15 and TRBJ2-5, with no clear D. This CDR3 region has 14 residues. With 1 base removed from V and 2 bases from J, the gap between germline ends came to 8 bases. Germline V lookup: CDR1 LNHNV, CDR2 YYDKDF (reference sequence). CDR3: CATSRGRLQETQYF. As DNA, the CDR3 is TGTGCCACCAGCAGAGGTCGACTTCAAGAGACCCAGTACTTC.